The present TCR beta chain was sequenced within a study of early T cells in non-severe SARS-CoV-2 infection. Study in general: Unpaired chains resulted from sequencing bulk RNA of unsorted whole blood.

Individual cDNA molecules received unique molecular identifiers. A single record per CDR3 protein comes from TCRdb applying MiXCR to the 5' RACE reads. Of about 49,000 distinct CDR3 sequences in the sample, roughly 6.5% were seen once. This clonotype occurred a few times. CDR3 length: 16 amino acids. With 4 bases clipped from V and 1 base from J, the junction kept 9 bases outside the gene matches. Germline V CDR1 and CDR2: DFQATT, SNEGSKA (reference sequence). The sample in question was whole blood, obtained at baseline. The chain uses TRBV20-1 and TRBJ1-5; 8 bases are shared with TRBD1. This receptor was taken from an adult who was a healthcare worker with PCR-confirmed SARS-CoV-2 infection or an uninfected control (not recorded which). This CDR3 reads CSAITGGIRSNQPQHF. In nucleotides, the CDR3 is TGCAGTGCTATTACAGGGGGGATAAGAAGCAATCAGCCCCAGCATTTT.